The 6 T cell receptor beta chains below come from one sample, sequenced in a study of T cells in Graves' hyperthyroidism and ophthalmopathy. TCR beta CDR3 regions were amplified from RNA transcripts. HTBI primers were employed in a first-round RT-PCR of the TCR CDR3. From the multiplex PCR reads, TCRdb called clonotypes with MiXCR, one entry per CDR3 protein. The profile covers roughly 750,000 distinct CDR3 sequences, with about 17% appearing a single time and under 9.5% taken by the ten largest. The sequenced material came from blood. The receptors come from a man between 18 and 35 years old with Graves' hyperthyroidism.

The chain couples TRBV7-2 to TRBJ2-7; 8 positions match TRBD2. Germline-derived CDR1 and CDR2 are SGHTA and FQGNSA. Trimming at V came to 3 bases and at J to 2 bases, leaving 3 bases not matched to a gene. The CDR3 length is 14 residues. CDR3 region: CASSFTSGTYEQYF. The DNA of the CDR3 is TGTGCCAGCAGCTTCACTAGCGGAACCTACGAGCAGTACTTC.

V usage is TRBV7-2 and J usage is TRBJ2-1; no reliable D call. V was pared by 0 bases and J by 7 bases, with 16 bases between. The CDR3 sequence is 16 residues long. Per the germline V gene, CDR1 is SGHTA and CDR2 is FQGNSA. The CDR3 DNA sequence: TGTGCCAGCAGCTTAGCCCCATTGCCCTCCGGGAATGAGCAGTTCTTC. This translates into CASSLAPLPSGNEQFF.

This clonotype was seen ten or more times. As DNA, the CDR3 is TGTGCCAGCAGGGCAGGGGGCGAGGGTGGCTACACCTTC. Amino acid sequence: CASRAGGEGGYTF. The V gene is TRBV7-6, the J gene TRBJ1-2; 8 nucleotides match TRBD1. CDR3 size: 13 residues. V was clipped by 6 bases and J by 7 bases; unmatched bases: 7. CDR1 is SGHVS and CDR2 is FNYEAQ in the germline V gene.

The V and J genes are TRBV7-9 and TRBJ2-1, with D possibly matching TRBD1 (6 bases). Looked up from germline, CDR1 is SEHNR and CDR2 is FQNEAQ (reference sequence). Trimming removed 6 bases from V and 3 bases from J, with 12 bases in between. CDR3 size: 14 residues. The CDR3 bases are TGTGCCAGCAGACTCGGGACACTCTACAATGAGCAGTTCTTC. It is translated as CASRLGTLYNEQFF.

The chain recombines TRBV7-6 with TRBJ2-7; TRBD1 matches 9 bases. V lost 1 base and J lost 2; bases outside the gene matches: 12. This CDR3 has 18 residues. Per germline, CDR1 SGHVS and CDR2 FNYEAQ. The CDR3: CASSLEVWGQGPTYEQYF. The CDR3 DNA follows: TGTGCCAGCAGCTTAGAAGTTTGGGGACAGGGACCAACCTACGAGCAGTACTTC.

At least ten counts were recorded for this clonotype. CDR3 residues: CASSPGQGPEYGYTF. In DNA, the CDR3 is TGTGCCAGCAGCCCCGGACAGGGGCCGGAATATGGCTACACCTTC. The chain joins TRBV27 to TRBJ1-2; 9 bases agree with TRBD1. The germline CDR1 and CDR2 sequences are MNHEY and SMNVEV (reference sequence). Trimming took 6 bases from V and 5 from J; bases not matched to a gene: 10. The CDR3 contains 15 residues.